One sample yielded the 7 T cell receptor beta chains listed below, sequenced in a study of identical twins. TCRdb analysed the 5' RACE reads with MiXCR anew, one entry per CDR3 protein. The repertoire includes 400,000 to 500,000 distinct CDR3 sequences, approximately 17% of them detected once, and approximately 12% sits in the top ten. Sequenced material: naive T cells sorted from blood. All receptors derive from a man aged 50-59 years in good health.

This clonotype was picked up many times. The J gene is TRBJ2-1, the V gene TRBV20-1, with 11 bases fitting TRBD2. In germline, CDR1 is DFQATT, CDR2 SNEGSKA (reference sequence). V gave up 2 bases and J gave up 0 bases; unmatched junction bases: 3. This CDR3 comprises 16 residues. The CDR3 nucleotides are TGCAGTGCTAGATCCCTAGCGGGGGGCTCCTACAATGAGCAGTTCTTC. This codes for CSARSLAGGSYNEQFF.

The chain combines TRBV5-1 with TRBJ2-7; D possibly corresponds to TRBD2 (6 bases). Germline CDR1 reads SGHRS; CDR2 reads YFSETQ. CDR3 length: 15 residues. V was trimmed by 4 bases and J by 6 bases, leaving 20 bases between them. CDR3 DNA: TGCGCCAGCAGCACCACGGGAGCAGAGGACGGCGAGCAGTACTTC. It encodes CASSTTGAEDGEQYF.

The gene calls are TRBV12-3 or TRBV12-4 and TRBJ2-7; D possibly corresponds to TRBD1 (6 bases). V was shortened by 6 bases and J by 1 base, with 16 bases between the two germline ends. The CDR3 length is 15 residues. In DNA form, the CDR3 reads TGTGCCAGCAGGGGCGAGGACCAGGGGTCCTACGAGCAGTACTTC. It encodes CASRGEDQGSYEQYF.

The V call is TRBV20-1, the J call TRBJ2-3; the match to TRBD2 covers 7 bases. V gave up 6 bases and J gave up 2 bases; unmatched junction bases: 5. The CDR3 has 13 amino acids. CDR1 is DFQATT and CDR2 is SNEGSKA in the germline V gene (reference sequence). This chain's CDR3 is CSAPGGLTDTQYF. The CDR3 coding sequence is TGCAGTGCCCCGGGAGGACTCACAGATACGCAGTATTTT.

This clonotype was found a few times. CDR3 loop: CASSVAGIGTDTQYF. CDR3 sequence (DNA): TGTGCCAGCAGCGTAGCGGGGATCGGCACAGATACGCAGTATTTT. V gene TRBV9 combines with J gene TRBJ2-3, with D possibly being TRBD2 (5 bases). Per germline, CDR1 SGDLS and CDR2 YYNGEE. The CDR3 has 15 amino acids. Trimming cost V 0 bases and J 1 base, with 9 bases left between them.

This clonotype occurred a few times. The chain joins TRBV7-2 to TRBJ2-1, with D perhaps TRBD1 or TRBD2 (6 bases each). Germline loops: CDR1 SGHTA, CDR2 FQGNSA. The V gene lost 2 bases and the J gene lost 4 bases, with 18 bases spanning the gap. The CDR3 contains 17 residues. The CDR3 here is CASSLRGEVFIYNEQFF. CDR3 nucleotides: TGTGCCAGCAGCTTAAGGGGGGAAGTGTTTATATACAATGAGCAGTTCTTC.

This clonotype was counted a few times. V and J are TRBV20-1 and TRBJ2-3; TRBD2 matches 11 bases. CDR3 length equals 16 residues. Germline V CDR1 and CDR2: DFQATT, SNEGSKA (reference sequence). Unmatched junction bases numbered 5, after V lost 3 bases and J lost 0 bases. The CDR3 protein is CSARGTSGASTDTQYF. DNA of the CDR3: TGCAGTGCTAGGGGGACTAGCGGAGCTAGCACAGATACGCAGTATTTT.